Reported below is one T cell receptor beta chain. The data were taken from a study of T-cell reconstitution after alpha-beta-depleted transplantation in children. Unique molecular identifiers tagged the TCRbeta library. MiXCR, run by TCRdb on the PCR reads, gives a single entry per CDR3 protein. The repertoire holds 250,000 to 400,000 distinct CDR3 sequences, 23% seen once, with roughly 9.8% in the top ten. The sample consisted of PBMCs, mostly from graft donor cells, taken 180 days after TCRalphabeta/CD19-depleted stem cell transplant. The clonotype originates from a male patient between 10 and 17 years old who had a stem cell transplant for acute lymphoblastic leukemia, so the T cells may come from the graft donor.

The CDR3 nucleotides are TGCAGTGCTAGAGATTGGTACGAGCAGTACTTC. Translated: CSARDWYEQYF. The chain uses TRBV20-1 and TRBJ2-7, with D unclear. V dropped 0 bases and J dropped 4 bases, with 4 bases sitting between them. This CDR3 has 11 amino acids. CDR1 and CDR2 (germline): DFQATT, SNEGSKA (reference sequence).